The TCR beta chain under discussion was sequenced for a study of blood T cell repertoires in COVID-19. Enrolled through a virtual design, the participants were between roughly 18 and 100 years of age and came from roughly 22 US areas. Cohort placement rested on clinical history that participants reported themselves. Exposed volunteers were people who met a COVID-19 case within 2 weeks before study entry. In the study's own analysis: The assay estimated nucleated cells by amplifying reference gene primers. Data came from immunoSEQ multiplex PCR; TCRdb stores just in-frame clones and leaves some out. V, J and clone size are those of that table, while D and trimming were read from the DNA. The table has fewer than 300,000 clones, roughly 80% seen once; the top ten hold 5%. J gave up 9 bases and V 3 bases, and 24 bases lay outside the gene matches. The CDR3 is 21 amino acids. In germline, CDR1 is MGHRA, CDR2 YSYEKL.

The sequence came from a man aged 40-50 years who had been exposed to COVID-19. The sample comprised PBMCs or T cells enriched from blood (not recorded which). The chain uses TRBV4-1 and TRBJ2-3, with 13 bases that match TRBD2. The CDR3 DNA follows: TGCGCCAGCAGCCACCGAAAAAAACAGGGACTAGCGGGATGGACGACCAAGACGCAGTATTTT. Protein sequence: CASSHRKKQGLAGWTTKTQYF.